This T cell receptor (beta chain) appears in the sequencing data of a study of blood T cell repertoires in COVID-19. Study-level information: Sample material is recorded as cDNA or gDNA derived from T cells, B-cell-depleted T cells, or PBMCs.

CDR1 and CDR2 (germline): SNHLY, FYNNEI. There are 15 residues in the CDR3. The V and J ends lost 3 bases and 7 bases, in that order; junction bases with no gene match: 7. Sequencing was performed with immunoSEQ multiplex PCR; in TCRdb, only in-frame clones are kept and a portion is missing. The sample yields about 83,000 clones, around three quarters seen once. This clonotype was obtained from a woman aged 80 or older with active or convalescent COVID-19. Sequenced: peripheral blood. The chain links TRBV2 to TRBJ2-3; the match to TRBD1 covers 10 bases. The CDR3 region is CASSESRDRGNTQYF. CDR3 coding DNA: TGTGCCAGCAGTGAGAGCCGGGACAGGGGCAATACGCAGTATTTT.